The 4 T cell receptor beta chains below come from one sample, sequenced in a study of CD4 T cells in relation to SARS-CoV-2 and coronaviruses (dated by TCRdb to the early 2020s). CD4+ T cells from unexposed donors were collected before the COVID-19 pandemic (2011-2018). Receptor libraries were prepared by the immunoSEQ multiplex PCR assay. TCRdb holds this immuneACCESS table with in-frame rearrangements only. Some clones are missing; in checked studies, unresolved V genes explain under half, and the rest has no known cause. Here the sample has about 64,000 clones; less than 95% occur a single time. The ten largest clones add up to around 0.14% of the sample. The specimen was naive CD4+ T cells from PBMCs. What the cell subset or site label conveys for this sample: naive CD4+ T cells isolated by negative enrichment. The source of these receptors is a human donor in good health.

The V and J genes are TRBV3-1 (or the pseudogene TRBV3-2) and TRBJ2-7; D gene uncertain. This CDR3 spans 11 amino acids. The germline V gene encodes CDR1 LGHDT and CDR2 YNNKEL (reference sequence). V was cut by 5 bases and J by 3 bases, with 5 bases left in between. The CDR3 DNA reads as TGTGCCAGCAGCATACGCTACGAGCAGTACTTC. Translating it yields CASSIRYEQYF.

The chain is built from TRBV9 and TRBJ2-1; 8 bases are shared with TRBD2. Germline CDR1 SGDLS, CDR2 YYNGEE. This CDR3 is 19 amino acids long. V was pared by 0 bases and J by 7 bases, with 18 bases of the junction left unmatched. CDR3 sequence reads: CASSVGIPRGTSLRNEQFF. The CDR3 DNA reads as TGTGCCAGCAGCGTAGGTATTCCGCGCGGGACTAGTTTGCGGAATGAGCAGTTCTTC.

The CDR3 DNA sequence: TGCGCCAGCAGCTTTGGTAGCGGGAGTCCAGCCAATGAGCAGTTCTTC. Its translation is CASSFGSGSPANEQFF. The genes are TRBV5-1 and TRBJ2-1, with 9 bases lining up with TRBD2. Trimming took 2 bases from V and 6 from J; bases not matched to a gene: 9. This CDR3 has 16 amino acids. Germline assignment: CDR1 SGHRS and CDR2 YFSETQ.

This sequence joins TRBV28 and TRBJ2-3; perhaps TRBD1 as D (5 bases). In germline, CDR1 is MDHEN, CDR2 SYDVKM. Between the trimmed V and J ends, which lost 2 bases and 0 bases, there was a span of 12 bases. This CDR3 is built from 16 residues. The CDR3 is CASSLQTVTSTDTQYF. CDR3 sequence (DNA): TGTGCCAGCAGTTTACAGACAGTTACTAGCACAGATACGCAGTATTTT.